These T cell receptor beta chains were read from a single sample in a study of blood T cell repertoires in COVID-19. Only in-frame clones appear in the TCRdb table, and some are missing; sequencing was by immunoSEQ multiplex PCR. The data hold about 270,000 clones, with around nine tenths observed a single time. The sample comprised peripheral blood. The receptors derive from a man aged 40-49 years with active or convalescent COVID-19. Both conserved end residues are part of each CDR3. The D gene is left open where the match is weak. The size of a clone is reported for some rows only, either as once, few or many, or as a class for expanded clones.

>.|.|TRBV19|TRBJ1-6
CASSRQFNSPLHF
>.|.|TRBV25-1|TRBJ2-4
CASSDYSGDKNIQYF
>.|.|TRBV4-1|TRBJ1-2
CASKSGYGYTF
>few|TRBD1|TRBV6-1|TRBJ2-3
CASSEGQGATDTQYF
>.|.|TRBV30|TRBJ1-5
CAWSVKGNQPQHF
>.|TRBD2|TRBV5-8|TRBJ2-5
CASSMSGMGETQYF
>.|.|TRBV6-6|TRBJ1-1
CASSAPGHTEAFF
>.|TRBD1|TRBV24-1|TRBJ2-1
CATSDLPGQGKNEQFF
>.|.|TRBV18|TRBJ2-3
CASSQRTTTSTDTQYF
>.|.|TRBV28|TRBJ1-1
CASVRQMNTEAFF
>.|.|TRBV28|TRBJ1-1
CASGTGSSLEAFF
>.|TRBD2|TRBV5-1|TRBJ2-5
CASSLDSPRWTSGRRETQYF
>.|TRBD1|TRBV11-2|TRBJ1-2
CASSLGRGRDYGYTF
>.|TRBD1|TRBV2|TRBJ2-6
CASSAQDRGPSGANVLTF
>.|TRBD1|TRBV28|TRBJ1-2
CASRLTGVGYTF
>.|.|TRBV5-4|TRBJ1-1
CASSLSGRANTEAFF
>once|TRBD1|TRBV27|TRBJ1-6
CASSFFQGGSPLHF
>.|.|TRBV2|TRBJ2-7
CASSGGKRIYEQYF
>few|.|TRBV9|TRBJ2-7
CASSVGSSGSEYEQYF
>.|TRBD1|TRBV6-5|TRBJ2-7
CASSFGQGFEQYF
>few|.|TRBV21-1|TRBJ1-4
CASSNPLYRFATNEKLFF
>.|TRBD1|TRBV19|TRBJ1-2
CASSEGQGKGYTF
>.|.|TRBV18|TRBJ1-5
CASSARVIVGDQPQHF
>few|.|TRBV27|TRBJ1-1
CASSLLGHLNTEAFF
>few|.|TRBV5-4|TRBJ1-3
CASSFGSSGNTIYF
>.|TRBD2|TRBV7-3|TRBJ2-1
CASSLSGSSYNEQFF
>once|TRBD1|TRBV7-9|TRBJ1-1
CASSYGQAGTEAFF
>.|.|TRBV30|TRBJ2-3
CAWSVKGPLTDTQYF